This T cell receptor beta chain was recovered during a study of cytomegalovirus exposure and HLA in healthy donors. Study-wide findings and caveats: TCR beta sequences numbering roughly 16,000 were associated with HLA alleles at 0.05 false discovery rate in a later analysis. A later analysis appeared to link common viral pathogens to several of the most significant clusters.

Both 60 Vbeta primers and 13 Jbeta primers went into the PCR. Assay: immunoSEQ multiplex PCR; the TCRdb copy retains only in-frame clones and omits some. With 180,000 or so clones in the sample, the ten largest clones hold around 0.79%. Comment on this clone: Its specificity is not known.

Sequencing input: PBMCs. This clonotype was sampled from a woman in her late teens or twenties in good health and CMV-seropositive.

CDR3 coding DNA: TGCGCCAGCACCCTTGGGGCGTTCACCGGGGAGCTGTTTTTT. As protein: CASTLGAFTGELFF. The rearrangement joins TRBV5-1 to TRBJ2-2, with a possible D match to TRBD1 (5 bases). Germline lookup yields CDR1 SGHRS and CDR2 YFSETQ. The CDR3 is 14 residues long. The V end lost 6 bases, the J end lost 4 bases, and 13 bases lay between the germline ends.